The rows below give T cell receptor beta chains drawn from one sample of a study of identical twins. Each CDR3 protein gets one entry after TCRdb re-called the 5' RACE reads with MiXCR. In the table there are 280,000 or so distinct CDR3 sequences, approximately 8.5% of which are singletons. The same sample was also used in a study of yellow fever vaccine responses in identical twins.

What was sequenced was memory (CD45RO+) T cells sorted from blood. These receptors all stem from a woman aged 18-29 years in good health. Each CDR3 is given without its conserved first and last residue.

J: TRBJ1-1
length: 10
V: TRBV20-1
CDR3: SARDPITEAF

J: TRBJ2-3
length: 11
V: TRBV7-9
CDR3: ASSPGTGAAQY

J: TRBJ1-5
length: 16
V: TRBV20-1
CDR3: SARRTGELSNSNQPQH

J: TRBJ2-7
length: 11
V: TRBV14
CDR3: ASSRLQPYEQY

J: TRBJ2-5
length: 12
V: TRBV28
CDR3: ASKGLAGGETQY

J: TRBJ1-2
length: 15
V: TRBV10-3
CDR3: AISEGQGETPNYGYT

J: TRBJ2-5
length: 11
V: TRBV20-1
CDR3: SASGQAQETQY

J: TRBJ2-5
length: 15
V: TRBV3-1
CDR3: ASSQGGRGNLQETQY

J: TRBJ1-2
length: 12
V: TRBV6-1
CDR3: ATHTRQGDYGYT

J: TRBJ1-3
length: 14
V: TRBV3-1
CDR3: ASSQEGRAPGNTIY

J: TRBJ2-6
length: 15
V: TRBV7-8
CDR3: ASSLQTGGVGANVLT

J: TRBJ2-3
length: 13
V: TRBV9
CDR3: ASSVGSGSTDTQY

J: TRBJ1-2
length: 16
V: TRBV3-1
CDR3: ASSQDWAGSGFNYGYT

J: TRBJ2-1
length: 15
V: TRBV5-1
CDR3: ASSWEGTGSSYNEQF

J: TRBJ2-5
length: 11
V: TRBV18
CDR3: ASSRRYQETQY

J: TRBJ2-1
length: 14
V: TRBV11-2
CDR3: ASSRPGVRIFNEQF

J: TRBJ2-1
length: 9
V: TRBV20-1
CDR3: SASPLLGPF

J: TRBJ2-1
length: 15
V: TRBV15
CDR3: ATSRGNAGGPYNEQF

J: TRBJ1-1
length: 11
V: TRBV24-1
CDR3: ATRAAWHTEAF

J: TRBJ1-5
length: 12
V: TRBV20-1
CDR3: SATGQGVGQPQH

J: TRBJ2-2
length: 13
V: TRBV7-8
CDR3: ASSFMGHGTGELF

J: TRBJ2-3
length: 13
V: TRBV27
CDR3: ASRVSGLAGYTQY

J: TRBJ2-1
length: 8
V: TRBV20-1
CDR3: SAQFNEQF

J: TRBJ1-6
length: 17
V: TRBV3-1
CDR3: ASSQDHGRGVGSNSPLH

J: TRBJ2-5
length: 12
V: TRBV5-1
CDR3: ASRQAGGKETQY

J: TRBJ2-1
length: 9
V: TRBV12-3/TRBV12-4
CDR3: ASSSKNEQF

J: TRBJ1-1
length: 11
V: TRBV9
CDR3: ASSATENTEAF

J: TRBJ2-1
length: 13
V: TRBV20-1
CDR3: SASGTSGRLGEQF

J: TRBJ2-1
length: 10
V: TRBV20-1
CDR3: SARDTAGEQF

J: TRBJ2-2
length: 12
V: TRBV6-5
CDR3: ASSLTSATGELF

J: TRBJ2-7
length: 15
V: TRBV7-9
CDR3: ASSLAGLGTGQYEQN

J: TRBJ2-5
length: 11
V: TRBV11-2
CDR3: ASSLDFQKTQY

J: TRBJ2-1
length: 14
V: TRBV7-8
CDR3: ASSPWNLAGEVEQF

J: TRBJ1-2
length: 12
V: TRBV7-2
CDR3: ASSLADLNYGYT

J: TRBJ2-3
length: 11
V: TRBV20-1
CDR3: RGAQGIADTQY

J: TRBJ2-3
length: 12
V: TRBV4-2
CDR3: ASSPLGGDSPQY

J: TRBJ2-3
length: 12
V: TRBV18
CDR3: ASSPGLSTDTQY

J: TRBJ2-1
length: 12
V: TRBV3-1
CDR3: ASSPSGPYNEQF

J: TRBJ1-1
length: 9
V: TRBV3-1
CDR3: ASGFNTEAF

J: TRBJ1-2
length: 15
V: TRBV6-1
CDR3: ASSGTGGNIPFYGYT

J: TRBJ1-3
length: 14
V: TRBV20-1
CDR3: SARDRAQPSGNTIY

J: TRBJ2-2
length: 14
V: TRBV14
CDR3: ASSPLTGVNTEELF

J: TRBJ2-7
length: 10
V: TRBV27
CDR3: ASSSAPYEQY

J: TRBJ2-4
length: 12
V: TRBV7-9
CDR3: ASRISGAGNIQY

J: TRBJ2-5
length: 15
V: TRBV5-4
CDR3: ASSLAGAWGGGETQY

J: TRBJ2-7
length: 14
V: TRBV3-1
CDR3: ASSQVGGRPSYEQY

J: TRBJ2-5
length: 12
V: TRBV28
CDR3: ASSPDWIQETQY

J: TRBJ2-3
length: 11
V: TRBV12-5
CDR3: ASAFGGADTQY

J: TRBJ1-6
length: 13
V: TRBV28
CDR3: ASSLPGSPISPLH

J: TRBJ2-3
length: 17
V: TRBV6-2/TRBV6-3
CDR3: ASSYSRTSGGAPTDTQY

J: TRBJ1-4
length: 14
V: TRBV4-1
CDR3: ASSQAMLTGAEKLF

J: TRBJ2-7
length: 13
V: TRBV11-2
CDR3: ASSVSGTGAYEQY

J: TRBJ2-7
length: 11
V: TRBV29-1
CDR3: TSWGAAPYEQY